This T cell receptor (beta chain) stems from a study of T cell changes during pregnancy in multiple sclerosis. Assay used: immunoSEQ multiplex PCR; TCRdb lists only in-frame clones, some missing. The profile covers around 97,000 clones, with 90% appearing a single time and roughly 0.79% taken by the ten largest. This CDR3 is built from 18 residues. The ends were cut back, 1 base at V and 0 bases at J, with 18 bases in the middle. Germline CDR1 LGHNA, CDR2 YSLEER. This clone was picked up one time. The sequence derives from a female donor in good health, enrolled as a control in a pregnancy study. Sample: peripheral blood, taken in the second trimester of pregnancy. J is TRBJ2-5 and V is TRBV4-3, with D perhaps matching TRBD2 (6 bases). CDR3 sequence: CASSQGVAGSIYQETQYF. In DNA form, the CDR3 reads TGCGCCAGCAGCCAAGGGGTGGCGGGAAGCATTTACCAAGAGACCCAGTACTTC.